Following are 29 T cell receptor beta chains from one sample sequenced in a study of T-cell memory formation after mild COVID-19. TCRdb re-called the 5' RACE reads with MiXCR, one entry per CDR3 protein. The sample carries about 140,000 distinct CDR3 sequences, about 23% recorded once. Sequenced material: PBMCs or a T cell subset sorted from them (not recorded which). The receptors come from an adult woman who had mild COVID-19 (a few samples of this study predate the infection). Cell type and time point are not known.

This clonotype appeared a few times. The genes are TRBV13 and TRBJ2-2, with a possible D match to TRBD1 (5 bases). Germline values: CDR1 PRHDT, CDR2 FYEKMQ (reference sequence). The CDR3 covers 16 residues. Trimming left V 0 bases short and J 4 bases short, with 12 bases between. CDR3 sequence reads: CASSLGEGQGTGELFF. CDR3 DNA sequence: TGTGCCAGCAGCTTAGGCGAAGGGCAGGGCACCGGGGAGCTGTTTTTT.

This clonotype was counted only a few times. CDR3 protein: CATSDSYVGDQPQHF. CDR3 coding DNA: TGTGCCACCAGTGATTCCTACGTAGGGGATCAGCCCCAGCATTTT. This chain links TRBV24-1 with TRBJ1-5; TRBD1 might be the D (5 bases). Trimming removed 2 bases at V and 5 bases at J, with 12 bases between. The CDR3 covers 15 residues. Germline-derived CDR1 and CDR2 are KGHDR and SFDVKD.

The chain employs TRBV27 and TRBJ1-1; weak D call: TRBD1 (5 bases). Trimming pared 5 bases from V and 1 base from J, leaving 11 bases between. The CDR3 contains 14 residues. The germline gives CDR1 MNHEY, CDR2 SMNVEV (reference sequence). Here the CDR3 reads CASSALTGNTEAFF. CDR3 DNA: TGTGCCAGCAGTGCACTAACAGGGAACACTGAAGCTTTCTTT.

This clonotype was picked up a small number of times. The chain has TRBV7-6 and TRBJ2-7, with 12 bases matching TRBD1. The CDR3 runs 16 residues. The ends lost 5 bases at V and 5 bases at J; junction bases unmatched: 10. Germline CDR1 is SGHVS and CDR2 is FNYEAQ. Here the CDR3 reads CASSPPGQGAFHEQYF. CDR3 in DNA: TGTGCCAGCAGCCCACCGGGACAGGGGGCCTTCCACGAGCAGTACTTC. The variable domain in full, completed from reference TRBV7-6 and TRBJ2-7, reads GAGVSQSPRYKVTKRGQDVALRCDPISGHVSLYWYRQALGQGPEFLTYFNYEAQQDKSGLPNDRFSAERPEGSISTLTIQRTEQRDSAMYRCASSPPGQGAFHEQYFGPGTRLTVT.

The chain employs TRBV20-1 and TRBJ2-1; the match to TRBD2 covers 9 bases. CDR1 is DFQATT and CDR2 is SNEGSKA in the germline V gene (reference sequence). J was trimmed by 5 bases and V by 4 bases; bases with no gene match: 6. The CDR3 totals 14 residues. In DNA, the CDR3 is TGCAGTGCTATAGAGCGGGGGGCCAACAATGAGCAGTTCTTC. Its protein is CSAIERGANNEQFF.

This CDR3 is CSASPWWESSYNEQFF. The DNA for the CDR3 is TGCAGTGCTAGCCCTTGGTGGGAGAGTTCCTACAATGAGCAGTTCTTC. The chain couples TRBV20-1 to TRBJ2-1; TRBD2 might be the D (5 bases). Germline V gene data show CDR1 as DFQATT and CDR2 as SNEGSKA (reference sequence). V lost 3 bases and J 1 base, leaving 16 bases between the germline ends. The CDR3 length is 16 residues.

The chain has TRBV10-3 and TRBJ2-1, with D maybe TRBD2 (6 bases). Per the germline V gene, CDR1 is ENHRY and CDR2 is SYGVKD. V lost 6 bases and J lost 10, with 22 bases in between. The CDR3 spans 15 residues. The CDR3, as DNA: TGTGCCATCAGCGGGCAGGGACTTTCAAGTGGGGAGCAGTTCTTC. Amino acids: CAISGQGLSSGEQFF.

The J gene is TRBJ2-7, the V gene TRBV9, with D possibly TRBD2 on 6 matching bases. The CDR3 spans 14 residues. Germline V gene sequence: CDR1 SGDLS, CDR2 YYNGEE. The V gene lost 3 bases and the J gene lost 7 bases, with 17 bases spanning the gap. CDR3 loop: CASSGGRGTREQYF. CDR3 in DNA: TGTGCCAGCAGCGGCGGCCGGGGGACGCGGGAGCAGTACTTC.

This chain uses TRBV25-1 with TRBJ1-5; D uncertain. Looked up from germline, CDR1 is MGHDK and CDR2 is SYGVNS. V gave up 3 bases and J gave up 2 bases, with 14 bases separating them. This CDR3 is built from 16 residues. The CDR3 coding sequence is TGTGCCAGCAGTGACGGAAGTGAGGCGGGCAATCAGCCCCAGCATTTT. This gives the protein CASSDGSEAGNQPQHF.

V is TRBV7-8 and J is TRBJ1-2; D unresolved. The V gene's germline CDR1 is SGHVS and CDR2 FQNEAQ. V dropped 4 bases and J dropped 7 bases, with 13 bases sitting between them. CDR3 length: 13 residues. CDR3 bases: TGTGCCAGCAGCTCGGATCGTAGAGCTGGCTACACCTTC. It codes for CASSSDRRAGYTF.

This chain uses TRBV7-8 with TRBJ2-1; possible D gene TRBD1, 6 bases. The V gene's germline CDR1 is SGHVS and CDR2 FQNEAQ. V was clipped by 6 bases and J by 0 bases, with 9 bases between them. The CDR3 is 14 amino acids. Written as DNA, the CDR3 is TGTGCCAGCAGGGCAGGGGTCTCCTACAATGAGCAGTTCTTC. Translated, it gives CASRAGVSYNEQFF.

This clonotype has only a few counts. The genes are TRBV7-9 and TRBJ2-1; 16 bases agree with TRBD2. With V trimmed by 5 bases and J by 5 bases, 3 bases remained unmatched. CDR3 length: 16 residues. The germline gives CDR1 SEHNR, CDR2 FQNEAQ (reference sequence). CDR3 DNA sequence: TGTGCCAGCAGCGCCGGGACTAGCGGGAGGGACAATGAGCAGTTCTTC. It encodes CASSAGTSGRDNEQFF.

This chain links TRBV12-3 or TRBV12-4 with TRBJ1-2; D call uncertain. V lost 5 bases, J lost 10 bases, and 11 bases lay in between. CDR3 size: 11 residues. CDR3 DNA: TGTGCCAGCAGTCTGCGCACCTTCTACACCTTC. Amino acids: CASSLRTFYTF.

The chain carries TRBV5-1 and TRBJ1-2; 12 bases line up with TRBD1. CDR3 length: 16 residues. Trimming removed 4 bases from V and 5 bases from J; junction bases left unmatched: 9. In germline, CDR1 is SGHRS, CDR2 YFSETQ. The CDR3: CASSPGTGGATYGYTF. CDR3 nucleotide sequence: TGCGCCAGCAGCCCGGGGACAGGGGGCGCGACGTATGGCTACACCTTC.

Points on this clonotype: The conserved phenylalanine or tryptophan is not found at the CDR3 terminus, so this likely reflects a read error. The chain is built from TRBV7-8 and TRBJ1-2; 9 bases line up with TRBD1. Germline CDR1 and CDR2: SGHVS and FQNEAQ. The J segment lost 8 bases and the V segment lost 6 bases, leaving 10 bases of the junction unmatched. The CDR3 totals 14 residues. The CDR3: CASRRTGGERGYTL. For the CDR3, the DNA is TGTGCCAGCAGGAGAACAGGGGGCGAGCGAGGCTACACCTTA.

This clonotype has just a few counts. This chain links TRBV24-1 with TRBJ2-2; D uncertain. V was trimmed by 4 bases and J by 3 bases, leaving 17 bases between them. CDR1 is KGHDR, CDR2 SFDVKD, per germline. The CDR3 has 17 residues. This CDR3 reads CATSEPRGATYTGELFF. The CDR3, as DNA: TGTGCCACCAGTGAACCCAGAGGAGCGACCTACACCGGGGAGCTGTTTTTT.

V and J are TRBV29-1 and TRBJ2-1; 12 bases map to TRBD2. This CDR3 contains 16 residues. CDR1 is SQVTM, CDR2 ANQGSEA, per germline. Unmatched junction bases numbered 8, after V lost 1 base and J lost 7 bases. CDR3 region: CSVEGTSGALGNEQFF. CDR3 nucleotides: TGCAGCGTTGAAGGGACTAGCGGGGCGTTAGGGAATGAGCAGTTCTTC.

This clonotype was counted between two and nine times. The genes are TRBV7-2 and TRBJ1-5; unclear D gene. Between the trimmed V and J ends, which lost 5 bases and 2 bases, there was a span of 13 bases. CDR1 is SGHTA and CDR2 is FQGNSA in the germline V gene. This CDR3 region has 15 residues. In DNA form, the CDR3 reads TGTGCCAGCAGCCCTCTAGCTATAGGCAATCAGCCCCAGCATTTT. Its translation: CASSPLAIGNQPQHF.

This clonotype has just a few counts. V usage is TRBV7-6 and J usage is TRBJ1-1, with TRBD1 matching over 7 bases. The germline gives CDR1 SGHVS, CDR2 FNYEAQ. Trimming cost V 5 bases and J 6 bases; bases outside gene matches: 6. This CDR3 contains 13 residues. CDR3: CASSGRQGAEAFF. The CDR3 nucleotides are TGTGCCAGCAGCGGGAGACAGGGCGCTGAAGCTTTCTTT.

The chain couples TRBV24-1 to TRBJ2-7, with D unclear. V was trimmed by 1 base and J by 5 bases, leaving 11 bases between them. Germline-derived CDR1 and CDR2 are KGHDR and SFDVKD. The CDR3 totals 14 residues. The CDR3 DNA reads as TGTGCCACCAGTGATTTTAGGCGCGCCGACGAGCAGTACTTC. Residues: CATSDFRRADEQYF.

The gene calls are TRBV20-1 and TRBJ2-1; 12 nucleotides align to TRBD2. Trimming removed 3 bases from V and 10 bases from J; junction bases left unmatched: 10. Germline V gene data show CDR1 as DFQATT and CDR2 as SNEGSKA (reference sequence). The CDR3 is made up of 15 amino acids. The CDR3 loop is CSASPTSGSVGEQFF. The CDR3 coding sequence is TGCAGTGCTAGTCCGACTAGCGGGAGCGTCGGCGAGCAGTTCTTC.

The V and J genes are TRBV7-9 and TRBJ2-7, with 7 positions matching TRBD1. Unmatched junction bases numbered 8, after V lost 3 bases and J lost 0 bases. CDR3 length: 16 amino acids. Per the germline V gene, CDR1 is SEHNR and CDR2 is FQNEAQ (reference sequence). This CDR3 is CASSFPKRDSSYEQYF. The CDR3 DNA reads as TGTGCCAGCAGCTTCCCTAAGAGGGACAGCTCCTACGAGCAGTACTTC.

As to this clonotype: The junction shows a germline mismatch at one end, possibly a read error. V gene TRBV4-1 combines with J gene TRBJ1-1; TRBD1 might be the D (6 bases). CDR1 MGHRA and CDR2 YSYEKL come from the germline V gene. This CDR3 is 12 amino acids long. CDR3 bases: TGCGCCAGCAGCCGGGACAACAATGAAGCTTTCTTT. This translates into CASSRDNNEAFF.

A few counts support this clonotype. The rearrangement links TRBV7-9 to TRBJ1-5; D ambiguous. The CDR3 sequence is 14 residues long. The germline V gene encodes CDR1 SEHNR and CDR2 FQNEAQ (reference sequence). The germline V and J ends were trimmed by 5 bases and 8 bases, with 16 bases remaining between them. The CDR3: CASSTGGGPKPQHF. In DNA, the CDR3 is TGTGCCAGCAGCACCGGCGGCGGACCGAAGCCCCAGCATTTT.

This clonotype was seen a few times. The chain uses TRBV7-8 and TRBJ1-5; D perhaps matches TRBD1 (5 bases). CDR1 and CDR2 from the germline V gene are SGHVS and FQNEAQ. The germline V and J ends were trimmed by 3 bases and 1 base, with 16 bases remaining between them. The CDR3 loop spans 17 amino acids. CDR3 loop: CASSFLGGIGSNQPQHF. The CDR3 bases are TGTGCCAGCAGCTTCCTCGGGGGGATAGGCAGCAATCAGCCCCAGCATTTT.

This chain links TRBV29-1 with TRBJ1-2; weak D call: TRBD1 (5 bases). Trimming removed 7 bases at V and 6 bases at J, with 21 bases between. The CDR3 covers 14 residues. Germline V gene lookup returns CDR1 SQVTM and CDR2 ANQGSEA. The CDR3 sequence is CSGVGPWGRHGYTF. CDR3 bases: TGCAGCGGGGTCGGGCCATGGGGCCGCCATGGCTACACCTTC.

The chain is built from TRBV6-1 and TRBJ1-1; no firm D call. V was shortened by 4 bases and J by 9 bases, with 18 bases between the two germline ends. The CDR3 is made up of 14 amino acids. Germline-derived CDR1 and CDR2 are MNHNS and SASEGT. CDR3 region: CASSGMVTYLQAFF. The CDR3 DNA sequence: TGTGCCAGCAGTGGGATGGTGACCTATCTACAAGCTTTCTTT.

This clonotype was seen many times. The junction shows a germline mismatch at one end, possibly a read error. The CDR3 sequence is CASSFGQGTDTQYF. CDR3 sequence (DNA): TGTGCCAGCAGCTTCGGACAGGGTACAGATACGCAGTATTTT. The chain is built from TRBV5-1 and TRBJ2-3; 8 bases line up with TRBD1. CDR1 SGHRS and CDR2 YFSETQ come from the germline V gene. This CDR3 comprises 14 residues. Full variable domain (missing parts from reference TRBV5-1 and TRBJ2-3): KAGVTQTPRYLIKTRGQQVTLSCSPISGHRSVSWYQQTPGQGLQFLFEYFSETQRNKGNFPGRFSGRQFSNSRSEMNVSTLELGDSALYLCASSFGQGTDTQYFGPGTRLTVL.

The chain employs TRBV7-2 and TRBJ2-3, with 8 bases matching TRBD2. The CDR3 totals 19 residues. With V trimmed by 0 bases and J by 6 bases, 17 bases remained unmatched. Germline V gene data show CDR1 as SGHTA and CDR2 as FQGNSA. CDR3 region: CASSLAAPGLGGWLDTQYF. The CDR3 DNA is TGTGCCAGCAGCTTAGCGGCTCCGGGACTAGGGGGATGGCTGGATACGCAGTATTTT.